What follows are 13 T cell receptor beta chains derived from one specimen sequenced in a study of identical twins. TCRdb ran MiXCR on the 5' RACE reads and lists one entry per CDR3 protein. The sample consists of hundreds of thousands of distinct CDR3 sequences, 20% to 25% of them appearing once. The sample was also linked to a second study, of T cells expressing NK-cell markers.

The sequencing input was PBMCs. Receptors originate from a woman younger than 30 in good health.

This sequence joins TRBV20-1 and TRBJ2-5, with D tentatively TRBD2 (5 bases). Trimming shortened V by 7 bases and J by 0 bases, and 18 bases separated the two germline ends. CDR1 DFQATT and CDR2 SNEGSKA come from the germline V gene (reference sequence). CDR3 length equals 15 residues. CDR3 nucleotides: TGCAGTGTACCCCCAATGGGCGGGTACCAAGAGACCCAGTACTTC. This sequence encodes CSVPPMGGYQETQYF.

This rearrangement joins TRBV5-5 to TRBJ2-7, with D tentatively TRBD1 or TRBD2 (5 bases each). Looked up from germline, CDR1 is SGHKS and CDR2 is YYEKEE (reference sequence). V was clipped by 5 bases and J by 6 bases, with 24 bases between them. The CDR3 sequence is 16 residues long. The CDR3 DNA reads TGTGCCAGCAGTTGGCTCCGGGACCGGTCTTTCCTCGAGCAGTACTTC. Translation: CASSWLRDRSFLEQYF. The full variable domain, with the rest looked up from reference TRBV5-5 and TRBJ2-7, is DAGVTQSPTHLIKTRGQQVTLRCSPISGHKSVSWYQQVLGQGPQFIFQYYEKEERGRGNFPDRFSARQFPNYSSELNVNALLLGDSALYLCASSWLRDRSFLEQYFGPGTRLTVT.

The sample holds a few counts of this clonotype. The gene calls are TRBV20-1 and TRBJ1-1; TRBD1 is a possible D gene (5 bases). The CDR3 has 15 residues. CDR1 DFQATT and CDR2 SNEGSKA come from the germline V gene (reference sequence). Trimming took off 6 bases at V and 1 base at J, with 18 bases between the two ends. This CDR3 reads CSARNRFFPNTEAFF. For the CDR3, the DNA is TGCAGTGCAAGAAACAGGTTTTTCCCGAACACTGAAGCTTTCTTT.

This chain links TRBV4-3 with TRBJ2-1; 8 bases fit TRBD1. The trim removed 0 bases at V and 7 bases at J, leaving 2 bases unmatched. The germline V gene has CDR1 LGHNA and CDR2 YSLEER. This CDR3 has 14 residues. The CDR3 sequence is CASSQDDRGNEQFF. The CDR3 DNA follows: TGCGCCAGCAGCCAAGATGACAGGGGTAATGAGCAGTTCTTC.

In this sample, this clonotype turned up a few times. J is TRBJ2-1 and V is TRBV12-3 or TRBV12-4; D is uncertain. Between the trimmed V and J ends, which lost 4 bases and 8 bases, there was a span of 15 bases. CDR3 length: 14 amino acids. CDR3 DNA: TGTGCCAGCAGTTCCCAAAGGGTTGCGGATGAGCAGTTCTTC. Translating gives CASSSQRVADEQFF.

This clonotype was observed a handful of times. The chain links TRBV20-1 to TRBJ1-5; no firm D call. The CDR3 covers 14 residues. The germline CDR1 and CDR2 sequences are DFQATT and SNEGSKA (reference sequence). Between the trimmed V and J ends, which lost 5 bases and 6 bases, there was a span of 17 bases. CDR3 DNA: TGCAGTGCTCTGGGCCCGAATGTTCGTCAGCCCCAGCATTTT. It specifies CSALGPNVRQPQHF.

This clonotype has only a few counts. The chain recombines TRBV7-9 with TRBJ2-7; D is unresolved. From germline, CDR1 is SEHNR and CDR2 FQNEAQ (reference sequence). The CDR3 is made up of 14 amino acids. V lost 1 base and J lost 5, with 12 bases in between. The CDR3 loop is CASSLGGGVDEQYF. The CDR3 DNA reads as TGTGCCAGCAGCTTAGGGGGTGGGGTGGACGAGCAGTACTTC.

This chain links TRBV4-3 with TRBJ2-1; weak D call: TRBD2 (6 bases). The CDR3 consists of 14 residues. Germline V gene sequence: CDR1 LGHNA, CDR2 YSLEER. The V end was cut by 0 bases, the J end by 9 bases, with 12 bases between. CDR3 DNA sequence: TGCGCCAGCAGCCAAGATCGACGGGGGACTGAGCAGTTCTTC. Amino acid sequence: CASSQDRRGTEQFF.

This clonotype was found a few times. The chain combines TRBV20-1 with TRBJ1-2; 7 bases line up with TRBD1. Germline CDR1 reads DFQATT; CDR2 reads SNEGSKA (reference sequence). The CDR3 is 13 amino acids. The trim removed 5 bases at V and 1 base at J, leaving 4 bases unmatched. The CDR3 sequence: CSASTGVNYGYTF. CDR3 nucleotide sequence: TGCAGTGCTTCAACAGGGGTTAACTATGGCTACACCTTC.

This clonotype was seen only a few times. The chain uses TRBV12-3 or TRBV12-4 and TRBJ1-2, with a tentative D call TRBD1 (5 bases). The CDR3 contains 15 residues. Trimming pared 3 bases from V and 3 bases from J, leaving 14 bases between. CDR3 bases: TGTGCCAGCAGTTTCCTGTCCGGAGGGGACTATGGCTACACCTTC. It specifies CASSFLSGGDYGYTF.

This clonotype was found a few times. The rearrangement links TRBV7-9 to TRBJ2-7; either TRBD1 or TRBD2 may fit D (5 bases each). Germline CDR1 SEHNR, CDR2 FQNEAQ (reference sequence). The ends were cut back, 4 bases at V and 3 bases at J, with 13 bases in the middle. The CDR3 sequence is 14 residues long. CDR3 bases: TGTGCCAGCAGCTCTTCCGGGACGGACTACGAGCAGTACTTC. Its translation is CASSSSGTDYEQYF.

CDR3 nucleotides: TGCGCCAGCAGCGTGACAGGGAGCAATGAGCAGTTCTTC. Encoded protein: CASSVTGSNEQFF. This chain joins TRBV5-1 and TRBJ2-1, with 7 bases fitting TRBD1. Unmatched junction bases numbered 4, after V lost 4 bases and J lost 6 bases. CDR1 and CDR2 (germline): SGHRS, YFSETQ. The CDR3 totals 13 residues.

This clonotype was observed a handful of times. This rearrangement joins TRBV20-1 to TRBJ2-3; the D gene is possibly TRBD2 (6 bases). The CDR3 is 15 amino acids. V lost 0 bases and J lost 2, with 12 bases in between. CDR1 is DFQATT, CDR2 SNEGSKA, per germline (reference sequence). The CDR3 region has the DNA TGCAGTGCTAGAGACCACAGGAGGGACACAGATACGCAGTATTTT. Its protein is CSARDHRRDTDTQYF.